A single sample gave rise to the 11 T cell receptor beta chains below, sequenced in a study of shared clonotypes between healthy human individuals. CD45RO-negative, CCR7-positively selected cells formed the naive CD8 fraction, excluding terminally differentiated effector memory CD45RA+ cells. TCRdb's copy holds only in-frame clones and misses some; the assay was immunoSEQ multiplex PCR. Among around 2,000,000 clones listed, 90% to 95% were seen once. The sequencing input was naive CD8+ T cells from PBMCs. Every receptor here comes from a man aged 18-30 years in good health. Some clones in this sample may be carry-over from other donors' samples.

The rearrangement uses TRBV27 and TRBJ2-7; 10 bases fit TRBD1. CDR3 length equals 16 residues. With 7 bases clipped from V and 6 bases from J, the junction kept 15 bases outside the gene matches. Germline loops: CDR1 MNHEY, CDR2 SMNVEV (reference sequence). CDR3 region: CASTPFTGTGVSEQYF. In DNA form, the CDR3 reads TGTGCCAGCACCCCCTTTACAGGGACAGGGGTGAGCGAGCAGTACTTC.

The V and J genes are TRBV7-8 and TRBJ2-3; D remains unclear. Germline V gene lookup returns CDR1 SGHVS and CDR2 FQNEAQ. The ends were cut back, 4 bases at V and 7 bases at J, with 9 bases in the middle. The CDR3 has 12 amino acids. The CDR3 loop reads CASSSGPNTQYF. The CDR3 DNA follows: TGTGCCAGCAGCTCCGGACCCAATACGCAGTATTTT.

Note on this clone: The sample has other DNA sequences that encode this CDR3 too. The V call is TRBV27, the J call TRBJ2-7; D possibly corresponds to TRBD1 (6 bases). CDR1 is MNHEY, CDR2 SMNVEV, per germline (reference sequence). Trimming removed 0 bases from V and 3 bases from J, with 9 bases in between. The CDR3 runs 14 residues. The CDR3 sequence: CASSLSTGGYEQYF. In DNA form, the CDR3 reads TGTGCCAGCAGTTTATCGACAGGCGGCTACGAGCAGTACTTC.

The chain joins TRBV15 to TRBJ2-3, with 9 bases lining up with TRBD1. V was pared by 2 bases and J by 4 bases, with 13 bases of the junction left unmatched. CDR3 size: 18 residues. Germline CDR1 LNHNV, CDR2 YYDKDF (reference sequence). The CDR3 DNA is TGTGCCACCAGCAGAAACTCGGTTGGACAGGGGATAGCAGATACGCAGTATTTT. This codes for CATSRNSVGQGIADTQYF.

CDR3 coding DNA: TGTGCCACCAGCGGACGAAGCGAGCAGTACTTC. It encodes CATSGRSEQYF. The V and J genes are TRBV15 and TRBJ2-7; D unclear. This CDR3 is 11 amino acids long. CDR1 is LNHNV and CDR2 is YYDKDF in the germline V gene (reference sequence). V was trimmed by 5 bases and J by 6 bases, leaving 8 bases between them.

The CDR3 loop reads CASSQDLEDTQYF. CDR3 nucleotides: TGCGCCAGCAGCCAAGATCTAGAAGATACGCAGTATTTT. V and J are TRBV4-3 and TRBJ2-3; no firm D call. The CDR3 has 13 amino acids. The V gene's germline CDR1 is LGHNA and CDR2 YSLEER. V lost 0 bases to trimming and J lost 5 bases, with 6 bases between them.

V is TRBV28 and J is TRBJ2-5; D is ambiguous. With the DNA end fitting TRBJ2-7 better, the J assignment may be wrong. There are 15 residues in the CDR3. Germline lookup yields CDR1 MDHEN and CDR2 SYDVKM. Here the CDR3 reads CASSLTVGISYEQYF. DNA for the CDR3: TGTGCCAGCAGCCTGACGGTCGGTATTTCCTACGAGCAGTACTTC.

The DNA for the CDR3 is TGTGCCAGCAGGGGGACTAGCGGAATGATCAATGAGCAGTTCTTC. This translates into CASRGTSGMINEQFF. The chain has TRBV2 and TRBJ2-1; 11 bases map to TRBD2. This CDR3 region has 15 residues. J lost 6 bases, V lost 6 bases, and 7 bases had no gene match. Germline loops: CDR1 SNHLY, CDR2 FYNNEI. The full variable domain, its missing parts supplied by reference TRBV2 and TRBJ2-1, is EPEVTQTPSHQVTQMGQEVILRCVPISNHLYFYWYRQILGQKVEFLVSFYNNEISEKSEIFDDQFSVERPDGSNFTLKIRSTKLEDSAMYFCASRGTSGMINEQFFGPGTRLTVL.

This chain joins TRBV12-2 and TRBJ1-2. TRBV12-2 corresponds to a pseudogene. The CDR3 has 13 amino acids. CDR3 sequence (DNA): TGTGCAAGTCGCCCTGGTCGCCAGCATGGCTACACCTTC. Its protein is CASRPGRQHGYTF.

V usage is TRBV18 and J usage is TRBJ1-4; no reliable D call. The CDR3 contains 13 residues. V was pared by 6 bases and J by 8 bases, with 13 bases between. Germline V gene data show CDR1 as KGHSH and CDR2 as LQKENI. CDR3 sequence reads: CASSPGGREKLFF. In DNA, the CDR3 is TGTGCCAGCTCCCCGGGCGGGCGAGAAAAACTGTTTTTT.

The rearrangement links TRBV7-9 to TRBJ2-7; D may be TRBD2 (5 bases). The CDR3 contains 12 residues. V dropped 5 bases and J dropped 7 bases, with 12 bases sitting between them. Germline V gene data show CDR1 as SEHNR and CDR2 as FQNEAQ (reference sequence). The CDR3, as DNA: TGTGCCAGCAGCGCTAGGTCGGGGGAGCAGTACTTC. This encodes CASSARSGEQYF.